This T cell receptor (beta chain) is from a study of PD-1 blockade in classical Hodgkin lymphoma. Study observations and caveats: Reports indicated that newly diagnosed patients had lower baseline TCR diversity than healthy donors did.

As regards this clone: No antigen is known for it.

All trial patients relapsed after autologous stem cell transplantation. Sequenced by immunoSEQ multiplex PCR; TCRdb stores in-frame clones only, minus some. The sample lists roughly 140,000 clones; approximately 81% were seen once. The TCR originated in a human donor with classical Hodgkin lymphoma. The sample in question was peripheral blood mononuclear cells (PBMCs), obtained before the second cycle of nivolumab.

CDR3 protein: CASSFNGGNGYTF. The CDR3 region has the DNA TGTGCCAGCAGCTTTAATGGAGGAAATGGCTACACCTTC. The chain carries TRBV7-1 and TRBJ1-2; no definite D call. TRBV7-1 is an ORF, with its function uncertain. The CDR3 has 13 amino acids. With 4 bases removed from V and 6 bases from J, the gap between germline ends came to 12 bases.